A single sample gave rise to the 25 T cell receptor beta chains below, sequenced in a study of shared clonotypes between healthy human individuals. Profiling relied on immunoSEQ multiplex PCR, and the TCRdb table lists in-frame clones only, not all of them. The data show roughly 2.2 million clones, more than 85% seen once. Sequenced material: naive CD4+ T cells from PBMCs. This sample's subset: CD45RA+ positively selected. These receptors originate from a man aged 18 to 30 in good health. Some clones in this sample may be carry-over from other donors' samples.

The genes are TRBV6-1 and TRBJ2-5, with a weak D call TRBD1 (6 bases). The V end was cut by 6 bases, the J end by 2 bases, with 13 bases between. The CDR3 has 14 amino acids. Germline values: CDR1 MNHNS, CDR2 SASEGT. The CDR3 region is CASREFTGQETQYF. The CDR3 coding sequence is TGTGCCAGCAGAGAGTTCACAGGGCAAGAGACCCAGTACTTC.

This chain connects TRBV7-2 to TRBJ2-3, with D possibly called TRBD1 or TRBD2 (5 bases each). Germline CDR1 and CDR2: SGHTA and FQGNSA. V was pared by 6 bases and J by 5 bases, with 12 bases between. This CDR3 contains 13 residues. This chain's CDR3 is CASSKPGGDTQYF. The CDR3 DNA follows: TGTGCCAGCAGTAAACCTGGGGGAGATACGCAGTATTTT.

CDR3 nucleotides: TGTGCCAGCAGTGTGATGGGACTCCCCCCTCGGCCCCAGCATTTT. It codes for CASSVMGLPPRPQHF. The chain is built from TRBV2 and TRBJ1-5; TRBD1 is a possible D gene (5 bases). Germline values: CDR1 SNHLY, CDR2 FYNNEI. The V gene lost 4 bases and the J gene lost 9 bases, with 19 bases spanning the gap. The CDR3 spans 15 residues.

This chain uses TRBV7-2 with TRBJ2-1; a weak D match, TRBD1 (6 bases). The V end lost 8 bases, the J end lost 7 bases, and 18 bases lay between the germline ends. Germline values: CDR1 SGHTA, CDR2 FQGNSA. This CDR3 is built from 14 residues. The CDR3: CASRLVLGGNEQFF. The CDR3 DNA follows: TGTGCCAGCCGATTGGTCCTAGGGGGAAATGAGCAGTTCTTC.

The gene calls are TRBV5-1 and TRBJ2-5; 10 bases align to TRBD2. This CDR3 is built from 14 residues. Trimming took 9 bases from V and 5 from J; bases not matched to a gene: 10. From germline, CDR1 is SGHRS and CDR2 YFSETQ. CDR3 nucleotides: TGCGCCACCGGAGCGGGAGGGCCGCTGGAGACCCAGTACTTC. This translates into CATGAGGPLETQYF. Using reference TRBV5-1 and TRBJ2-5 for the parts outside the CDR3, the full variable domain is KAGVTQTPRYLIKTRGQQVTLSCSPISGHRSVSWYQQTPGQGLQFLFEYFSETQRNKGNFPGRFSGRQFSNSRSEMNVSTLELGDSALYLCATGAGGPLETQYFGPGTRLLVL.

The CDR3 sequence: CASRDPGPTNSGANVLTF. CDR3 nucleotide sequence: TGTGCCAGCAGAGACCCGGGACCCACGAACTCTGGGGCCAACGTCCTGACTTTC. This chain links TRBV6-4 with TRBJ2-6, with D tentatively TRBD1 or TRBD2 (5 bases each). V was shortened by 6 bases and J by 0 bases, with 18 bases between the two germline ends. CDR1 is MRHNA and CDR2 is SNTAGT in the germline V gene. The CDR3 length is 18 residues.

The chain is built from TRBV18 and TRBJ2-7, with TRBD2 identical over 7 bases. The germline V gene has CDR1 KGHSH and CDR2 LQKENI. Trimming took 4 bases from V and 6 from J; bases not matched to a gene: 6. The CDR3 is 13 amino acids. The CDR3 is CASSQRAGFEQYF. The CDR3 DNA sequence: TGTGCCAGCTCACAGAGAGCGGGATTCGAGCAGTACTTC.

The chain joins TRBV5-1 to TRBJ2-1; D unclear. V was cut by 8 bases and J by 4 bases, with 19 bases left in between. Germline V gene data show CDR1 as SGHRS and CDR2 as YFSETQ. The CDR3 has 15 residues. The DNA of the CDR3 is TGCGCCAGTACGTCTCAGGTCTCCCTTTACAATGAGCAGTTCTTC. It is translated as CASTSQVSLYNEQFF.

The V gene is TRBV7-2, the J gene TRBJ1-2; D perhaps matches TRBD1 (5 bases). The ends were cut back, 0 bases at V and 5 bases at J, with 10 bases in the middle. The CDR3 extends over 14 amino acids. CDR1 is SGHTA, CDR2 FQGNSA, per germline. This chain's CDR3 is CASSLARTSYGYTF. The CDR3 DNA is TGTGCCAGCAGCTTAGCCAGGACATCTTATGGCTACACCTTC.

The chain recombines TRBV5-4 with TRBJ1-1; D is perhaps TRBD1 (5 bases). The CDR3 is made up of 16 amino acids. The V end was cut by 4 bases, the J end by 2 bases, with 18 bases between. Germline CDR1 is SGHNT and CDR2 is YYREEE (reference sequence). CDR3 amino acids: CASSPPVGQINTEAFF. DNA for the CDR3: TGTGCCAGCAGCCCACCTGTGGGGCAGATAAACACTGAAGCTTTCTTT.

The CDR3 DNA is TGTGCCAGCAGGCCCGCCGGGACAGGCTATGGCTACACCTTC. Translation: CASRPAGTGYGYTF. This chain links TRBV25-1 with TRBJ1-2; TRBD1 agrees at 8 bases. J gave up 4 bases and V 6 bases, and 7 bases lay outside the gene matches. Germline V gene data show CDR1 as MGHDK and CDR2 as SYGVNS. This CDR3 contains 14 residues.

As concerns this clone: Other DNA sequences of this sample code for an identical CDR3. V and J are TRBV7-2 and TRBJ2-1, with D hard to call. This CDR3 has 11 amino acids. Deletions cut 3 bases from V and 5 bases from J, with 2 bases between. The germline V gene encodes CDR1 SGHTA and CDR2 FQGNSA. The CDR3 DNA reads as TGTGCCAGCAGCTTTCACAATGAGCAGTTCTTC. Translated: CASSFHNEQFF.

The chain carries TRBV4-1 and TRBJ1-2; D gene ambiguous. This CDR3 comprises 18 residues. Trimming left V 0 bases short and J 0 bases short, with 17 bases between. Germline lookup yields CDR1 MGHRA and CDR2 YSYEKL. The CDR3 sequence is CASSQDLVKIRANYGYTF. CDR3 nucleotide sequence: TGCGCCAGCAGCCAAGATCTAGTCAAGATAAGAGCTAACTATGGCTACACCTTC.

The chain couples TRBV5-6 to TRBJ2-3, with 10 bases lining up with TRBD2. The CDR3 is made up of 16 amino acids. V was pared by 2 bases and J by 2 bases, with 5 bases of the junction left unmatched. Germline loops: CDR1 SGHDT, CDR2 YYEEEE. CDR3 sequence (DNA): TGTGCCAGCAGCTTTCCGAGCGGGAGGGCCACAGATACGCAGTATTTT. It encodes CASSFPSGRATDTQYF.

This chain links TRBV6-4 with TRBJ2-4; 8 bases align to TRBD2. The germline gives CDR1 MRHNA, CDR2 SNTAGT. This CDR3 has 12 residues. J was trimmed by 15 bases and V by 2 bases; bases with no gene match: 6. The CDR3 sequence: CASSDRGGPRYF. The DNA for the CDR3 is TGTGCCAGCAGTGACCGGGGGGGGCCACGGTACTTC.

The V gene is TRBV5-4, the J gene TRBJ2-1, with TRBD1 matching 7 bases. The CDR3 length is 18 residues. Germline V gene data show CDR1 as SGHNT and CDR2 as YYREEE (reference sequence). Germline trimming cut 0 bases from V and 0 bases from J; bases unmatched to any gene: 9. The CDR3 here is CASSLGRQGPHSYNEQFF. Written as DNA, the CDR3 is TGTGCCAGCAGCTTGGGAAGACAGGGCCCACACTCCTACAATGAGCAGTTCTTC.

The gene calls are TRBV5-1 and TRBJ1-2; D perhaps matches TRBD1 (5 bases). Germline V gene data show CDR1 as SGHRS and CDR2 as YFSETQ. V lost 2 bases, J lost 4 bases, and 18 bases lay in between. The CDR3 contains 16 residues. The CDR3, as DNA: TGCGCCAGCAGCTTCGGGGCGGGGACGGCTTTCTATGGCTACACCTTC. Protein: CASSFGAGTAFYGYTF.

The J gene is TRBJ2-5, the V gene TRBV4-1; 8 bases align to TRBD1. Germline CDR1 is MGHRA and CDR2 is YSYEKL. V trimming: 0 bases; J trimming: 1 base; junction bases outside the gene matches: 4. The CDR3 sequence is 16 residues long. CDR3 sequence: CASSQDAGQGQETQYF. The DNA for the CDR3 is TGCGCCAGCAGCCAAGATGCCGGACAGGGCCAAGAGACCCAGTACTTC.

The CDR3 region is CASSLGGGADTQYF. Written as DNA, the CDR3 is TGTGCCAGCAGTTTAGGGGGAGGGGCAGATACGCAGTATTTT. The chain has TRBV27 and TRBJ2-3, with 7 positions matching TRBD2. This CDR3 is built from 14 residues. Trimming removed 2 bases from V and 4 bases from J; junction bases left unmatched: 3. In germline, CDR1 is MNHEY, CDR2 SMNVEV (reference sequence).

This chain links TRBV28 with TRBJ2-7; a weak D match, TRBD1 (6 bases). Germline V lookup: CDR1 MDHEN, CDR2 SYDVKM. V gave up 6 bases and J gave up 0 bases, with 15 bases separating them. The CDR3 runs 15 residues. The CDR3 DNA sequence: TGTGCCAGCAGGGGTACCGGGACACCCTCCTACGAGCAGTACTTC. This codes for CASRGTGTPSYEQYF.

The V and J genes are TRBV28 and TRBJ2-7; unclear D gene. Trimming took 2 bases from V and 7 from J, leaving 6 bases between them. Germline values: CDR1 MDHEN, CDR2 SYDVKM. This CDR3 has 11 residues. The CDR3 sequence is CASSLQAEQYF. DNA of the CDR3: TGTGCCAGCAGTTTACAGGCTGAGCAGTACTTC.

The chain has TRBV7-8 and TRBJ2-7; the D is unclear. The V and J ends lost 0 bases and 7 bases respectively, with 10 bases between them. CDR1 is SGHVS, CDR2 FQNEAQ, per germline. The CDR3 has 13 residues. The CDR3 region is CASSLALGREQYF. CDR3 sequence (DNA): TGTGCCAGCAGCTTAGCGCTCGGCAGAGAGCAGTACTTC. Based on the CDR3 plus reference TRBV7-8 and TRBJ2-7, the full variable domain is GAGVSQSPRYKVAKRGQDVALRCDPISGHVSLFWYQQALGQGPEFLTYFQNEAQLDKSGLPSDRFFAERPEGSVSTLKIQRTQQEDSAVYLCASSLALGREQYFGPGTRLTVT.

The gene calls are TRBV28 and TRBJ1-2; D might be TRBD1 (6 bases). Germline V gives CDR1 MDHEN, CDR2 SYDVKM. V was pared by 7 bases and J by 8 bases, with 20 bases between. The CDR3 spans 14 residues. CDR3 nucleotide sequence: TGTGCCAGCACTATTCTTTGGGACATTCGAGGCTACACCTTC. Residues: CASTILWDIRGYTF.

The V call is TRBV9, the J call TRBJ2-3; weak D call: TRBD1 (5 bases). Trimming shortened V by 3 bases and J by 11 bases, and 16 bases separated the two germline ends. CDR1 is SGDLS and CDR2 is YYNGEE in the germline V gene. CDR3 length: 13 residues. The CDR3: CASSAAAGTGQYF. DNA for the CDR3: TGTGCCAGCAGCGCCGCGGCCGGAACAGGGCAGTATTTT.

This chain joins TRBV5-1 and TRBJ2-5, with TRBD2 matching over 8 bases. This CDR3 is built from 15 residues. Germline CDR1 is SGHRS and CDR2 is YFSETQ. The trim removed 0 bases at V and 4 bases at J, leaving 5 bases unmatched. The CDR3 DNA reads TGCGCCAGCAGCTTGGATCCTAGCGGGCTAGAGACCCAGTACTTC. Protein product: CASSLDPSGLETQYF.